The 6 T cell receptor beta chains in this list originate from one sample, sequenced in a study of CD4 T cells in relation to SARS-CoV-2 and coronaviruses. Measured with immunoSEQ multiplex PCR; TCRdb has only the in-frame clones, and not every one. The repertoire includes tens of thousands of clones, about 80% of them detected once, and approximately 13% sits in the top ten. The antigens for these receptors are not known. Unexposed donor CD4+ T cells date from 2011-2018, before the COVID-19 pandemic. Isolation of CD4+ T cells took place after approximately eleven days in culture. The specimen sequenced was CD4+ T cells from PBMCs, cultured in vitro. All receptors derive from a human donor in good health.

The chain links TRBV6-5 to TRBJ2-7; 12 nucleotides agree with TRBD1. The J segment lost 7 bases and the V segment lost 7 bases, leaving 8 bases of the junction unmatched. CDR3 length: 14 residues. Germline V CDR1 and CDR2: MNHEY, SVGAGI. Written as DNA, the CDR3 is TGTGCCAGCAAACCGGGACAGGGGGCGCGTGAGCAGTACTTC. As protein: CASKPGQGAREQYF.

The chain employs TRBV19 and TRBJ1-3; the D gene is possibly TRBD1 (6 bases). Trimming removed 3 bases at V and 0 bases at J, with 9 bases between. CDR1 and CDR2 from the germline V gene are LNHDA and SQIVND (reference sequence). The CDR3 is made up of 15 amino acids. The CDR3 DNA reads as TGTGCCAGTAGTATTCAGGGACACTCTGGAAACACCATATATTTT. It is translated as CASSIQGHSGNTIYF.

Only a few counts were recorded for this clone. The chain employs TRBV27 and TRBJ2-5; tentative D call: TRBD1 (6 bases). Looked up from germline, CDR1 is MNHEY and CDR2 is SMNVEV (reference sequence). This CDR3 is 14 amino acids long. V was shortened by 5 bases and J by 5 bases, with 15 bases between the two germline ends. CDR3: CASSPNRDWETQYF. The CDR3 region has the DNA TGTGCCAGCAGTCCTAACAGGGATTGGGAGACCCAGTACTTC.

This clone was counted only a few times. The V gene is TRBV29-1, the J gene TRBJ2-1, with D unclear. CDR3 length equals 15 residues. The V end was cut by 3 bases, the J end by 0 bases, with 12 bases between. Looked up from germline, CDR1 is SQVTM and CDR2 is ANQGSEA. The CDR3 bases are TGCAGCGTTGATGGGGTTTTGAGCTCCTACAATGAGCAGTTCTTC. This codes for CSVDGVLSSYNEQFF.

The rearrangement uses TRBV6-5 and TRBJ1-1; perhaps TRBD1 as D (5 bases). Germline V gene data show CDR1 as MNHEY and CDR2 as SVGAGI. The CDR3 length is 13 residues. Trimming took off 2 bases at V and 9 bases at J, with 13 bases between the two ends. The CDR3 here is CASSYVGESKAFF. CDR3 sequence (DNA): TGTGCCAGCAGTTACGTGGGGGAAAGTAAAGCTTTCTTT.

The genes are TRBV19 and TRBJ1-5; 9 positions match TRBD1. The germline V gene encodes CDR1 LNHDA and CDR2 SQIVND (reference sequence). V dropped 5 bases and J dropped 10; count of bases not matched to a gene: 6. The CDR3 spans 13 residues. CDR3 sequence: CASSAGQGFPQHF. CDR3 DNA sequence: TGTGCCAGTAGTGCCGGACAGGGGTTTCCCCAGCATTTT.